This T cell receptor beta chain is from a study of T cells in Graves' hyperthyroidism and ophthalmopathy. This clonotype was seen only a few times. Amplification of TCR beta CDR3 regions used RNA as the template. Using the HTBI primer set, a first-round RT-PCR was run on the TCR CDR3. TCRdb ran MiXCR on the multiplex PCR reads and lists one entry per CDR3 protein. The sample records a few hundred thousand distinct CDR3 sequences, 25% being singletons. Germline CDR1 and CDR2: SGHTA and FQGNSA. V trimming: 1 base; J trimming: 7 bases; junction bases outside the gene matches: 6. This CDR3 has 14 residues.

The chain has TRBV7-2 and TRBJ1-2; 7 bases line up with TRBD1. The sequencing sample was made of blood. The source of this sequence is a man over 45 with Graves' hyperthyroidism. The CDR3 reads CASSLDGTVGGYTF. CDR3 in DNA: TGTGCCAGCAGCTTAGATGGGACAGTAGGTGGCTACACCTTC.